The 11 T cell receptor beta chains below come from one sample, sequenced in a study of cytomegalovirus exposure and HLA in healthy donors. PCR amplification relied on 60 Vbeta primers (plus 13 Jbeta primers). Repertoires were generated with immunoSEQ multiplex PCR, while TCRdb's copy carries only in-frame clones and drops some. The sample lists some 150,000 clones; about 78% were seen once. Source material: PBMCs. These receptors were taken from a male donor in good health and CMV-seronegative.

The genes are TRBV9 and TRBJ1-1; 9 bases align to TRBD1. Germline V lookup: CDR1 SGDLS, CDR2 YYNGEE. With 1 base clipped from V and 4 bases from J, the junction kept 17 bases outside the gene matches. The CDR3 is 19 amino acids. For the CDR3, the DNA is TGTGCCAGCAGCGTACATGGGGGGGGGACAGGGATGAGGGGCACTGAAGCTTTCTTT. Encoded protein: CASSVHGGGTGMRGTEAFF.

The chain employs TRBV30 and TRBJ2-1; 11 nucleotides line up with TRBD2. This CDR3 has 15 residues. V shed 6 bases, J shed 9 bases, and the junction held 13 bases outside the gene matches. CDR1 is GTSNPN and CDR2 is SVGIG in the germline V gene (reference sequence). DNA for the CDR3: TGTGCCTGTACCTCAACTAGCGGGAGAAATAGTGAGCAGTTCTTC. Translating it yields CACTSTSGRNSEQFF.

This clone has a handful of counts. Other DNA sequences in the sample encode the same CDR3. The chain links TRBV7-9 to TRBJ1-5; D gene uncertain. Trimming shortened V by 4 bases and J by 2 bases, and 18 bases separated the two germline ends. Germline assignment: CDR1 SEHNR and CDR2 FQNEAQ (reference sequence). CDR3 length: 17 amino acids. The CDR3 nucleotides read TGTGCCAGCAGCTCATTCTGGGCCGGCGTAGGCAATCAGCCCCAGCATTTT. Translating gives CASSSFWAGVGNQPQHF.

The chain joins TRBV4-3 to TRBJ1-5, with D possibly TRBD1 on 6 matching bases. The CDR3 consists of 15 residues. Germline V CDR1 and CDR2: LGHNA, YSLEER. Trimming shortened V by 3 bases and J by 6 bases, and 15 bases separated the two germline ends. Here the CDR3 DNA reads TGCGCCAGCAGCCAGAGGGACATGGCGGGTCAGCCCCAGCATTTT. Its translation: CASSQRDMAGQPQHF.

The J gene is TRBJ2-7, the V gene TRBV4-2; D is unclear. CDR1 is LGHNA, CDR2 YNFKEQ, per germline. The CDR3 consists of 15 residues. Trimming shortened V by 0 bases and J by 2 bases, and 11 bases separated the two germline ends. The CDR3 loop reads CASSQDLSIPYEQYF. As DNA, the CDR3 is TGTGCCAGCAGCCAAGATTTAAGCATTCCCTACGAGCAGTACTTC.

This clone has more than one count but fewer than ten. The chain joins TRBV6-5 to TRBJ1-1; TRBD1 is a possible D gene (5 bases). Germline lookup yields CDR1 MNHEY and CDR2 SVGAGI. Trimming pared 6 bases from V and 1 base from J, leaving 9 bases between. The CDR3 runs to 13 residues. The CDR3 spells CASRGTGNTEAFF. CDR3 bases: TGTGCCAGCAGGGGCACAGGGAACACTGAAGCTTTCTTT.

This clone has only one observation. This chain uses TRBV7-9 with TRBJ2-3; TRBD2 matches 7 bases. The CDR3 is 12 amino acids. V gave up 7 bases and J gave up 8 bases; unmatched junction bases: 6. Germline V gives CDR1 SEHNR, CDR2 FQNEAQ (reference sequence). DNA for the CDR3: TGTGCCAGCAACCTGCCGGGGGGTACGCAGTATTTT. This codes for CASNLPGGTQYF.

CDR3 DNA: TGTGCCAGCAGATCTTCCAGGGGTAGCAATCAGCCCCAGCATTTT. Translating gives CASRSSRGSNQPQHF. The gene calls are TRBV7-8 and TRBJ1-5, with D maybe TRBD1 (6 bases). The CDR3 has 15 amino acids. The germline V gene encodes CDR1 SGHVS and CDR2 FQNEAQ. V was cut by 6 bases and J by 0 bases, with 12 bases left in between.

This sequence joins TRBV6-1 and TRBJ1-4, with 10 bases lining up with TRBD1. Per the germline V gene, CDR1 is MNHNS and CDR2 is SASEGT. CDR3 size: 14 residues. V was clipped by 2 bases and J by 10 bases; unmatched bases: 4. The DNA of the CDR3 is TGTGCCAGCAGTGAAATGGGACAGGGGATAAAACTGTTTTTT. This gives the protein CASSEMGQGIKLFF.

The V and J genes are TRBV30 and TRBJ1-2; TRBD1 matches at 7 bases. The V gene end was trimmed by 8 bases and the J gene end by 2 bases; junction bases not matched to a gene: 8. CDR1 and CDR2 (germline): GTSNPN, SVGIG (reference sequence). The CDR3 has 13 amino acids. CDR3 residues: CAGSGGWNYGYTF. As DNA, the CDR3 is TGTGCCGGATCAGGGGGGTGGAACTATGGCTACACCTTC.

V usage is TRBV4-3 and J usage is TRBJ1-1; D gene ambiguous. This CDR3 contains 16 residues. The V and J ends lost 0 bases and 1 base respectively, with 12 bases between them. The germline gives CDR1 LGHNA, CDR2 YSLEER. This chain's CDR3 is CASSQDRGLPNTEAFF. In DNA, the CDR3 is TGCGCCAGCAGCCAAGATCGAGGACTTCCGAACACTGAAGCTTTCTTT.